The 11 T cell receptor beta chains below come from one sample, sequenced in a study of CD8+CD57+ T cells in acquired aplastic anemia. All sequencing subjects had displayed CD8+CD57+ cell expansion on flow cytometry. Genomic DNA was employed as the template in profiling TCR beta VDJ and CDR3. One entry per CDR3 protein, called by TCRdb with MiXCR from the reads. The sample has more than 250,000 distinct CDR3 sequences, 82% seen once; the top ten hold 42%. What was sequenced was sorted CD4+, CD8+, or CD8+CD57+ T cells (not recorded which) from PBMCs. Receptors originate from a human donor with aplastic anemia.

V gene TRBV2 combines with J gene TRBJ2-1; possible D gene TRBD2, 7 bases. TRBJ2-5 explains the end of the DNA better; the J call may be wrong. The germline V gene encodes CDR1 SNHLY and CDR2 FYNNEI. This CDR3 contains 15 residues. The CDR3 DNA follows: TGTGCCAGCAGTGTAGGGGGGGGGGCATGGGAGACCCAGTACTTC. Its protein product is CASSVGGGAWETQYF.

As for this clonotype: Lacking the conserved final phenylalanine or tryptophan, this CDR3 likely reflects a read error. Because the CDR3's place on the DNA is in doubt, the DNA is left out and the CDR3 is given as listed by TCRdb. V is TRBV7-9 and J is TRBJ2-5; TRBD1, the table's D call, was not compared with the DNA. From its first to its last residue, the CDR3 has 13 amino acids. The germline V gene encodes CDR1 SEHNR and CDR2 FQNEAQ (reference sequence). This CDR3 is CASSPRGDTQYFV.

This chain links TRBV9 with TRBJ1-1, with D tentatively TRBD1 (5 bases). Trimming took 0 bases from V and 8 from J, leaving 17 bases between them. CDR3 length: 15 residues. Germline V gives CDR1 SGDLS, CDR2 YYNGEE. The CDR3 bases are TGTGCCAGCAGCGTAGGTCTGGCAGGGAACAACGAAGCTTTCTTT. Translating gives CASSVGLAGNNEAFF.

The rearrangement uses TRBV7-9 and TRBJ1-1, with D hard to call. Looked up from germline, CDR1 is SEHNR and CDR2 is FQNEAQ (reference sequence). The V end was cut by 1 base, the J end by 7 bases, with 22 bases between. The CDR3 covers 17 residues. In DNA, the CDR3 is TGTGCCAGCAGCTTAGTACCCGAGGACCTGTTGATTGGTGAAGCTTTCTTT. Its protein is CASSLVPEDLLIGEAFF.

The CDR3 region is CATSRDTRGRYEQFF. CDR3 in DNA: TGTGCCACCAGCAGAGATACACGGGGGAGGTATGAGCAGTTCTTC. The J gene is TRBJ2-7, the V gene TRBV15; D is perhaps TRBD2 (6 bases). The end of the DNA fits TRBJ2-1 better, so the J call may be wrong. The CDR3 sequence is 15 residues long. CDR1 and CDR2 from the germline V gene are LNHNV and YYDKDF (reference sequence).

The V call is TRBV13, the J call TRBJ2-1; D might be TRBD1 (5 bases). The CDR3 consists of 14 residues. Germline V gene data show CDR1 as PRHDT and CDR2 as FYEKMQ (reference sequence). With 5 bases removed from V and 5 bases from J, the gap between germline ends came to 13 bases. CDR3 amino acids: CASSHAGRNNEQFF. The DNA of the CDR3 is TGTGCCAGCAGCCATGCAGGGCGTAACAATGAGCAGTTCTTC.

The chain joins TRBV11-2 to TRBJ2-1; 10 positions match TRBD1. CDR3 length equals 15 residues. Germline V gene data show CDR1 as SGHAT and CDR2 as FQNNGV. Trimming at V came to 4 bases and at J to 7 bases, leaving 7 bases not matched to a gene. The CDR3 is CASSSIDRGRNEQFF. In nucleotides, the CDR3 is TGTGCCAGCAGCTCAATCGACAGGGGGCGTAATGAGCAGTTCTTC.

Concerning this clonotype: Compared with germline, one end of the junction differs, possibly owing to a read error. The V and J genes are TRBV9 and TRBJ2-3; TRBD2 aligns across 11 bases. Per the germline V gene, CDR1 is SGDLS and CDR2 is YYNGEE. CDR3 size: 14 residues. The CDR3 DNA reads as TGTGCCAGCAGCTTCGGGACTAGCGGAAAAGATACGCATTTT. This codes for CASSFGTSGKDTHF.

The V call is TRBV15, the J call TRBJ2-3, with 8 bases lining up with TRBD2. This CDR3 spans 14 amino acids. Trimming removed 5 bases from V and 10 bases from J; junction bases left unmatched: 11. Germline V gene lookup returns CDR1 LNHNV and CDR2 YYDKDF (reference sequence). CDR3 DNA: TGTGCCACCAGCGTCGCGGGAGGTCCCGATGCGCAGTATTTT. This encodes CATSVAGGPDAQYF.

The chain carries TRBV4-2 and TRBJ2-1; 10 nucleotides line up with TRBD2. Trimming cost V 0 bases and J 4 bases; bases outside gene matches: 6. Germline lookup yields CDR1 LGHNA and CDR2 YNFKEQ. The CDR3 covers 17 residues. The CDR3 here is CASSQDTGTSVYNEQFF. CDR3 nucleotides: TGTGCCAGCAGCCAAGACACCGGGACTAGCGTTTACAATGAGCAGTTCTTC.

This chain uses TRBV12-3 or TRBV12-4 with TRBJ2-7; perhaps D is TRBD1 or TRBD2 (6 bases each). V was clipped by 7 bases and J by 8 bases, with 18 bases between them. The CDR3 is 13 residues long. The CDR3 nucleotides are TGTGCCAGCACCCGAGTGCACGGGGGCCAGCAGTACTTC. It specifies CASTRVHGGQQYF.